This T cell receptor beta chain was retrieved from a study of identical twins (dated by TCRdb to the mid-2010s). General notes on the study: TCR alpha and beta repertoires from monozygotic twins, unrelated adults of various ages and cord blood were deep-sequenced to test whether fetal clonotypes persist. To rule out contamination, the twin experiments were replicated at different times with different library preparation protocols. What the research found in general, with its limitations: Because the same donors could not be followed over many years, the conclusions relied on cross-sectional statistical analysis. Fewer insertions were carried by abundant cord blood beta clonotypes; a weaker similar trend was observed in young adult naive repertoires, while no such trend was observed in memory repertoires. Invariant T cells such as MAIT and iNKT could partly confound zero-insertion analyses, although diverse VJ usage argued against such confounding for most clonotypes. In monozygotic twins, recombination models systematically underestimated out-of-frame TCR alpha sharing, but the models matched the sharing seen between unrelated individuals. In beta out-of-frame sequences, excess twin sharing was weaker, because having fewer shared sequences lowered the signal-to-noise ratio. Out-of-frame TCR alpha sequences shared between twins showed an excess of low generation-probability sequences compared with coincidental sharing between unrelated individuals.

Libraries were prepared through 5' RACE. Instrument on record: Illumina HiSeq 2000. Template switching introduced a universal primer binding site; the final cDNA contained a unique molecular identifier, enabling accurate counting of TCR cDNA molecules. First-strand cDNA for TCR alpha and beta chains was synthesized from specific primers in the conserved constant-segment region. To control for contamination, every cDNA library was double barcoded, receiving both a SMART-Mk sample barcode and Illumina barcodes. TruSeq adapter sequences, together with Illumina sample barcodes, were added in two successive PCR steps. The TCR alpha and beta cDNA libraries were sequenced on the Illumina HiSeq platform using custom primers. Turning to the authors' computational methods: MiGEC processed the raw reads to extract unique molecular identifiers, while MiXCR was used to determine the CDR3 positions. Recombination models were inferred per individual with the repgenHMM and IGoR tools using an EM algorithm. The analysis of shared clonotypes was done with the tcR package in R, with sharing normalized by the product of cloneset sizes. Out-of-frame nonproductive sequences were analyzed to study raw recombination free of thymic and clonal selection effects. The raw public data were reprocessed by TCRdb itself: fastp quality trimming at Q25, MiXCR clonotype calling, in-frame beta chains only. Each entry merges the rows of one CDR3 protein and shows their most common DNA and genes. The V and J calls were not made by the authors but by TCRdb's processing. The sample table contains around 650,000 distinct CDR3 sequences; only one count was recorded for just over 7% of them. The top ten clones comprise 1.6% of the sample.

Only healthy Caucasian donors were included. Three pairs of female monozygotic twins, all aged roughly 18 to 30 years, made up the twin cohort. Peripheral blood mononuclear cells were the source from which RNA for the TCR libraries was isolated. This clonotype was picked up a small number of times. This receptor's antigen is unknown. The input lacks base qualities; no much larger clone sits a single base away. Cut back by 3 bases and 0 bases, the V and J ends lie 15 bases apart. CDR1 SEHNR and CDR2 FQNEAQ were looked up in the germline V gene (reference sequence). There are 17 amino acids in the CDR3, from cysteine to phenylalanine inclusive. The read is trimmed to its CDR3 DNA, 51 bases read in frame from base 1. This sample was also put to use in a study of yellow fever vaccine responses in identical twins. The second paper further reports: The T cell response to vaccination in identical twins was reported by the authors to appear partly convergent and partly personalized. In the study, vaccine-responding T cell clones were precisely tracked in identical twins.

This receptor was taken from a young woman in good health. The sequenced sample consisted of PBMCs. The chain links TRBV7-9 with TRBJ1-5, with the D gene uncertain. The DNA is TGTGCCAGCAGCTTTGTGATCGGACTGAATAGCAATCAGCCCCAGCATTTT. Protein translation: CASSFVIGLNSNQPQHF.